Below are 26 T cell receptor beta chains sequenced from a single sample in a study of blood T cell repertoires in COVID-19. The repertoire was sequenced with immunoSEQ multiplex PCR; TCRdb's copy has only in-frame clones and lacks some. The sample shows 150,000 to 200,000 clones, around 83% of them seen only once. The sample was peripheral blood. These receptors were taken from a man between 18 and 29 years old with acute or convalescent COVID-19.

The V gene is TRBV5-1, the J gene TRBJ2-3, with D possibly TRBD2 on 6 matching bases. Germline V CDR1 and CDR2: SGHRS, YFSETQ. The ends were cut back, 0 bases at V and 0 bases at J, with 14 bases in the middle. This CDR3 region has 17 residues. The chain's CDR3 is CASSLVGGKSSTDTQYF. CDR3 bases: TGCGCCAGCAGCTTGGTCGGGGGAAAGAGTAGCACAGATACGCAGTATTTT. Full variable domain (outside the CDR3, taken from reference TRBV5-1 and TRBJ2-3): KAGVTQTPRYLIKTRGQQVTLSCSPISGHRSVSWYQQTPGQGLQFLFEYFSETQRNKGNFPGRFSGRQFSNSRSEMNVSTLELGDSALYLCASSLVGGKSSTDTQYFGPGTRLTVL.

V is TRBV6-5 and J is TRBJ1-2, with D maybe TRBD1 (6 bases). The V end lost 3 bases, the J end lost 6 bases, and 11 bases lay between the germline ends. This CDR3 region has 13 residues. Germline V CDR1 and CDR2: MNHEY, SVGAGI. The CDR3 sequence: CASSYSGAHGYTF. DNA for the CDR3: TGTGCCAGCAGTTATTCAGGGGCCCATGGCTACACCTTC.

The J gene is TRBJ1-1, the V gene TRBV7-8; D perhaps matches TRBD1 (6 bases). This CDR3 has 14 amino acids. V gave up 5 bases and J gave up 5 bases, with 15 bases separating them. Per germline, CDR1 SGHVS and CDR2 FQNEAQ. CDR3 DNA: TGTGCCAGCAGCCCCGGGCAGGGGTGGACTGAAGCTTTCTTT. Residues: CASSPGQGWTEAFF.

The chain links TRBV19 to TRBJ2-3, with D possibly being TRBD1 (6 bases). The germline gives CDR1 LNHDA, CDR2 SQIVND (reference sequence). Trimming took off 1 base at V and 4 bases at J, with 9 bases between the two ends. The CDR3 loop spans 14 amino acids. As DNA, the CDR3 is TGTGCCAGTAGTATAGTCGAGGGGGCAGATACGCAGTATTTT. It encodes CASSIVEGADTQYF.

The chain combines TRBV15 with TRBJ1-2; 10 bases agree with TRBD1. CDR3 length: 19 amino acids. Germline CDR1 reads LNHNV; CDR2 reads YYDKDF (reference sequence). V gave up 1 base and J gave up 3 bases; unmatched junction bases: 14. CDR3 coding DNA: TGTGCCACCAGCAGAGGCCAATCATTGGGGACAGGGGTCTACTATGGCTACACCTTC. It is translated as CATSRGQSLGTGVYYGYTF.

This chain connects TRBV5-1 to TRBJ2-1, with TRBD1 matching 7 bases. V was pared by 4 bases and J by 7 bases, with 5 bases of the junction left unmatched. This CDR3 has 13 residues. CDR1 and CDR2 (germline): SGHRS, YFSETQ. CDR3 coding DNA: TGCGCCAGCAGCATCGGGACAGCTAATGAGCAGTTCTTC. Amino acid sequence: CASSIGTANEQFF.

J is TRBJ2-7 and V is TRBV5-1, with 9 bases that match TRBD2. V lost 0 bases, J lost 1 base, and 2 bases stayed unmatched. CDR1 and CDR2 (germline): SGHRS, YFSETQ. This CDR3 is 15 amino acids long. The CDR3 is CASSLGLAGSYEQYF. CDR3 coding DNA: TGCGCCAGCAGCTTGGGGCTAGCGGGGTCCTACGAGCAGTACTTC.

CDR3 loop: CASRPGTSGIDTQYF. DNA for the CDR3: TGTGCCAGCAGGCCCGGGACTAGCGGGATAGATACGCAGTATTTT. This rearrangement joins TRBV5-4 to TRBJ2-3; 13 nucleotides align to TRBD2. There are 15 residues in the CDR3. Germline assignment: CDR1 SGHNT and CDR2 YYREEE (reference sequence). Losses at the gene ends were 5 bases for V and 5 bases for J; bases not matched to a gene: 5.

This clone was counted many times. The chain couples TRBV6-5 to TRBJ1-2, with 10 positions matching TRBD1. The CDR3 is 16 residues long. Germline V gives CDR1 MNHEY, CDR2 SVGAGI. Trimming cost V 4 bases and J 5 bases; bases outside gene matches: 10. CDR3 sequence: CASSFIRTGGGYGYTF. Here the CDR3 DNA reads TGTGCCAGCAGTTTCATAAGGACAGGGGGAGGGTATGGCTACACCTTC.

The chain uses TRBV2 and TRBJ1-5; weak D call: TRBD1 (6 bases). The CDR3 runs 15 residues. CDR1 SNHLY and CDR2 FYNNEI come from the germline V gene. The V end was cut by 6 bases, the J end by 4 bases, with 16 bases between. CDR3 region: CASSEGGASNQPQHF. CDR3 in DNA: TGTGCCAGCAGCGAGGGGGGGGCTAGTAATCAGCCCCAGCATTTT.

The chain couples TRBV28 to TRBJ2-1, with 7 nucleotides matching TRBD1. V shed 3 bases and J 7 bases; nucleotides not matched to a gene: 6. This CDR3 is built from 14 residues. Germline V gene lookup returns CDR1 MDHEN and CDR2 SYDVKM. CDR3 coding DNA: TGTGCCAGCAGTTTGTACAGGGGATCAAATGAGCAGTTCTTC. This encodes CASSLYRGSNEQFF.

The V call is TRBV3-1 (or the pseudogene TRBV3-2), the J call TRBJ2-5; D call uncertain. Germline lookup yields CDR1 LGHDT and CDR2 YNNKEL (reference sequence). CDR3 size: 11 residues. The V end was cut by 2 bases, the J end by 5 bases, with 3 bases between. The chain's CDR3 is CASSQLETQYF. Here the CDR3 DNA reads TGTGCCAGCAGCCAACTGGAGACCCAGTACTTC.

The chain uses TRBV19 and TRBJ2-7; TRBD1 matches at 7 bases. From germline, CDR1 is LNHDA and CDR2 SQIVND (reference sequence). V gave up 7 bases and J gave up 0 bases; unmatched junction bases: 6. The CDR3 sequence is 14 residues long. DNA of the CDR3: TGTGCCAGTACCGCCGGGACAGCCTCCTACGAGCAGTACTTC. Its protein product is CASTAGTASYEQYF.

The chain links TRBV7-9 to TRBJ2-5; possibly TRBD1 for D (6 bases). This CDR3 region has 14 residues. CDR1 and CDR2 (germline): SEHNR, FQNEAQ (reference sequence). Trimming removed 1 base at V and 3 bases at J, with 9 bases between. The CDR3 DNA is TGTGCCAGCAGCTTAGTCCCAGGGGAAGAGACCCAGTACTTC. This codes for CASSLVPGEETQYF. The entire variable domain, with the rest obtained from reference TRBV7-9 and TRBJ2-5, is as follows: DTGVSQNPRHKITKRGQNVTFRCDPISEHNRLYWYRQTLGQGPEFLTYFQNEAQLEKSRLLSDRFSAERPKGSFSTLEIQRTEQGDSAMYLCASSLVPGEETQYFGPGTRLLVL.

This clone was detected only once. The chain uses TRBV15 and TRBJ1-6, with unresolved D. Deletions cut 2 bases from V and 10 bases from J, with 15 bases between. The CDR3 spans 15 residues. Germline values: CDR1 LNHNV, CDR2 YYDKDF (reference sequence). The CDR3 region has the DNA TGTGCCACCAGCAGACAAAGGACCGGGAACTCACCCCTCCACTTT. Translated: CATSRQRTGNSPLHF.

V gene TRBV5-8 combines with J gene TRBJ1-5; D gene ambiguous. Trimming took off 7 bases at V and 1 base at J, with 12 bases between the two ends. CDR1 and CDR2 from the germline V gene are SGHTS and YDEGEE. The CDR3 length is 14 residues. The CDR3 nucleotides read TGTGCCAGCCCCGTTGAGGGAAGCAATCAGCCCCAGCATTTT. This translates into CASPVEGSNQPQHF.

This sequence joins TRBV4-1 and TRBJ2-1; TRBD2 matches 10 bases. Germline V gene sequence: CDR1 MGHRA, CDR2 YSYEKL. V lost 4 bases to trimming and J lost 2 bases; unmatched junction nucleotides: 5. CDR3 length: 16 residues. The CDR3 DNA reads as TGCGCCAGCAGCCTCTTAAGCGGGGGGGCCTACAATGAGCAGTTCTTC. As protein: CASSLLSGGAYNEQFF.

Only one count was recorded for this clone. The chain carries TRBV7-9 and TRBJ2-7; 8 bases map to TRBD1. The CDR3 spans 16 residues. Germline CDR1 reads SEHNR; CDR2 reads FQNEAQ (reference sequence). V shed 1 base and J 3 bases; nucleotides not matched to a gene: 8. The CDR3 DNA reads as TGTGCCAGCAGCTTAGGAGAGCAGGGGGCGGGCTACGAGCAGTACTTC. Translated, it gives CASSLGEQGAGYEQYF.

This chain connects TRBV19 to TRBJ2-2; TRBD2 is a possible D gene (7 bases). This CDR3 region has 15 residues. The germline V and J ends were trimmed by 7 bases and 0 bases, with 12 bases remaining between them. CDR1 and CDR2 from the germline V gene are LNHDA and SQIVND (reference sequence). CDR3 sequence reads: CASNAGATNTGELFF. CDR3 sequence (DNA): TGTGCCAGTAATGCGGGGGCAACGAACACCGGGGAGCTGTTTTTT.

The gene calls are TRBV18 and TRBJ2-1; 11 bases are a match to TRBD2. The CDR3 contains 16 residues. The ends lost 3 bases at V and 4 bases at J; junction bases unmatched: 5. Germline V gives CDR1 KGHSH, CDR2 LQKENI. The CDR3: CASSPSSGGLYNEQFF. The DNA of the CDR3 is TGTGCCAGCTCACCGTCTAGCGGGGGGCTATACAATGAGCAGTTCTTC.

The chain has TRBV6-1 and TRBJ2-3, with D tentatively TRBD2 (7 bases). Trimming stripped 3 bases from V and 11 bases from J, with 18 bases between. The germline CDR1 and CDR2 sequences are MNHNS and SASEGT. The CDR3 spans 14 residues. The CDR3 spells CASSESGDTRLQYF. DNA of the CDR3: TGTGCCAGCAGTGAGAGCGGGGACACCCGTTTGCAGTATTTT.

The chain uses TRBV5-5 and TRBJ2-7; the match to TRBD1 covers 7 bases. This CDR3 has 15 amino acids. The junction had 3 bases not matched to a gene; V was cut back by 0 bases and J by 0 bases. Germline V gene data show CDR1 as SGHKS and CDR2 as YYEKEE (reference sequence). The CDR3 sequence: CASSLEQGLSYEQYF. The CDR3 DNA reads TGTGCCAGCAGCTTGGAACAGGGGCTCTCCTACGAGCAGTACTTC. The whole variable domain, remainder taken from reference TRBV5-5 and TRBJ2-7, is DAGVTQSPTHLIKTRGQQVTLRCSPISGHKSVSWYQQVLGQGPQFIFQYYEKEERGRGNFPDRFSARQFPNYSSELNVNALLLGDSALYLCASSLEQGLSYEQYFGPGTRLTVT.

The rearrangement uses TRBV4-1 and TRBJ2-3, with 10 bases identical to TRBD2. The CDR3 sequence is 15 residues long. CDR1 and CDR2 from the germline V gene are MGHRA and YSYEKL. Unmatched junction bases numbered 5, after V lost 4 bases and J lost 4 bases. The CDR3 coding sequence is TGCGCCAGCAGCCGAAGCGGGGGGGGCCCAGATACGCAGTATTTT. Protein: CASSRSGGGPDTQYF.

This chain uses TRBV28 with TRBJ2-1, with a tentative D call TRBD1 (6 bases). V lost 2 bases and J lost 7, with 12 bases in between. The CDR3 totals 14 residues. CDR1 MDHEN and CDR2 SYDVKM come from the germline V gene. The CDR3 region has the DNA TGTGCCAGCAGTTTAAGGGGGTTTCGGAATGAGCAGTTCTTC. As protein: CASSLRGFRNEQFF.

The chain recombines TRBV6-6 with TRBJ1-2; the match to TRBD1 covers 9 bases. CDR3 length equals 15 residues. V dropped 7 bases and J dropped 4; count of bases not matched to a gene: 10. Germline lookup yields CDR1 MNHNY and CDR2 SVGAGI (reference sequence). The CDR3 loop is CASKIVVDRGYGYTF. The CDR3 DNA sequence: TGTGCCAGCAAAATCGTCGTGGACAGGGGCTATGGCTACACCTTC.

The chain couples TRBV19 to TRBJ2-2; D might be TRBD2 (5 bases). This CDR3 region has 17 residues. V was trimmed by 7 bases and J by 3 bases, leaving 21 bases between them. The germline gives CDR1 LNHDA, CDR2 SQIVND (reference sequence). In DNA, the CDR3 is TGTGCCAGTAAGAGGAGGCAGAGGGTTGCTGACACCGGGGAGCTGTTTTTT. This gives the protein CASKRRQRVADTGELFF. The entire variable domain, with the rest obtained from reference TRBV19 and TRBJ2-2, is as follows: DGGITQSPKYLFRKEGQNVTLSCEQNLNHDAMYWYRQDPGQGLRLIYYSQIVNDFQKGDIAEGYSVSREKKESFPLTVTSAQKNPTAFYLCASKRRQRVADTGELFFGEGSRLTVL.